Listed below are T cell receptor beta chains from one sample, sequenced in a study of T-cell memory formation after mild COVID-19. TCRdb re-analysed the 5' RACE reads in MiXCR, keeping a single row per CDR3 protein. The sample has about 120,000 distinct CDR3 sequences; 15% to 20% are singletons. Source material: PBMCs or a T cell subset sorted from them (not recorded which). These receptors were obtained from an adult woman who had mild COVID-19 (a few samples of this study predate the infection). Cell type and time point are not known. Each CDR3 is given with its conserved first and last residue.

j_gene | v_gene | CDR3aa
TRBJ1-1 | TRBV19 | CASMYLDLSEAFF
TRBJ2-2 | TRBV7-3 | CASSLRGDTGELFF
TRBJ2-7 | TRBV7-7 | CASSMRQGADEQYF
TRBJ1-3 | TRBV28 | CASSYGNTIYF
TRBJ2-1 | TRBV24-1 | CATELGGGEGPNEQFF
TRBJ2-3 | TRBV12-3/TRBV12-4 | CASSQGQGRTDTQYF
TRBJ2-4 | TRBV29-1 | CSVELMIGGDVAF
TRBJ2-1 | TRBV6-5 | CASSTSGGASDEQFF
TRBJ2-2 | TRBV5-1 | CASSLLSRTTNTGELFF
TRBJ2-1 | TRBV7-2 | CASSLLAGGPDEQFF
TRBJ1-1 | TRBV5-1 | CASSSRGGNTEAFF
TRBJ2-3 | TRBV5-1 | CASRPRGITDTQYF
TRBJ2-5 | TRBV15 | CATSRDRMTSGEQETQYF
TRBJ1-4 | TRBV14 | CASSPRDRATNEKLFF